This entry concerns a single TCR beta chain. Its antigen is undetermined. Each unsorted sample relied on some 90 million PBMCs as its source of genomic DNA. Every unsorted PBMC PCR replicate was loaded with roughly 0.3 ug DNA, around 30,000 T cell genomes. Method: immunoSEQ multiplex PCR; TCRdb's copy keeps in-frame clones and lacks some. Of 500,000 to 650,000 clones in the sample, around 78% are singletons; the top ten hold approximately 12%. This entry is derived from a study of shared clonotypes between healthy human individuals. Whole-study results and caveats: Owing to a small donor count, the genetic and exposure-history diversity represented was limited.

Sequencing input: PBMCs. The TCR was taken from a woman in her 40s in good health. Some clones in this sample may be carry-over from other donors' samples.

The CDR3 bases are TGTGCCTGGAGTGTACGGAGGGTTAGCGGGATACAAGAGACCCAGTACTTC. This gives the protein CAWSVRRVSGIQETQYF. The chain links TRBV30 to TRBJ2-5; TRBD2 matches at 8 bases. The CDR3 has 17 residues. J gave up 2 bases and V 0 bases, and 11 bases lay outside the gene matches. Germline V CDR1 and CDR2: GTSNPN, SVGIG (reference sequence).